A single sample gave rise to the 31 T cell receptor beta chains below, sequenced in a study of blood T cell repertoires in COVID-19. The table came from immunoSEQ multiplex PCR; TCRdb's copy has only in-frame clones and leaves some out. Of fewer than 200,000 clones in the sample, around four fifths were seen once. Material: peripheral blood. The receptors originated from a man in his forties who had recovered from COVID-19.

The chain carries TRBV5-6 and TRBJ2-1; possible D gene TRBD2, 5 bases. The CDR3 has 16 residues. Trimming removed 4 bases at V and 5 bases at J, with 19 bases between. Germline V gene sequence: CDR1 SGHDT, CDR2 YYEEEE. The CDR3 nucleotides read TGTGCCAGCAGCCTACCCGGGGAAGTTGCCCACAATGAGCAGTTCTTC. Its protein is CASSLPGEVAHNEQFF.

The rearrangement joins TRBV4-1 to TRBJ2-5; no clear D. The germline V and J ends were trimmed by 0 bases and 2 bases, with 4 bases remaining between them. Germline CDR1 is MGHRA and CDR2 is YSYEKL. CDR3 length: 13 amino acids. The CDR3 region is CASSQDPQETQYF. In nucleotides, the CDR3 is TGCGCCAGCAGCCAAGACCCTCAAGAGACCCAGTACTTC.

V is TRBV11-2 and J is TRBJ2-5; the match to TRBD2 covers 7 bases. Germline V gene data show CDR1 as SGHAT and CDR2 as FQNNGV. This CDR3 has 17 residues. Losses at the gene ends were 4 bases for V and 3 bases for J; bases not matched to a gene: 14. The DNA of the CDR3 is TGTGCCAGCAGCTCCTTCTTCTCCGGGACTACCGAAGAGACCCAGTACTTC. Its translation: CASSSFFSGTTEETQYF.

This clone came up a few times. V and J are TRBV9 and TRBJ2-5, with a tentative D call TRBD2 (6 bases). Looked up from germline, CDR1 is SGDLS and CDR2 is YYNGEE. The ends were cut back, 3 bases at V and 2 bases at J, with 20 bases in the middle. The length of the CDR3 is 17 residues. The CDR3 loop reads CASSGFSGGGEQETQYF. CDR3 DNA: TGTGCCAGCAGCGGGTTCTCAGGCGGAGGGGAACAAGAGACCCAGTACTTC.

This clone was detected only once. The chain links TRBV6-5 to TRBJ1-1, with D tentatively TRBD1 (6 bases). The length of the CDR3 is 13 residues. V was pared by 4 bases and J by 3 bases, with 9 bases between. Germline values: CDR1 MNHEY, CDR2 SVGAGI. The CDR3: CASSSDRYTEAFF. The CDR3 nucleotides read TGTGCCAGCAGTTCGGACAGATACACTGAAGCTTTCTTT.

This rearrangement joins TRBV9 to TRBJ1-2; possible D gene TRBD1, 6 bases. V was trimmed by 4 bases and J by 4 bases, leaving 14 bases between them. Germline V gives CDR1 SGDLS, CDR2 YYNGEE. There are 14 residues in the CDR3. CDR3 DNA sequence: TGTGCCAGCAGCTCCTCCAGGACAGTCTATGGCTACACCTTC. Translating gives CASSSSRTVYGYTF. Full variable domain (remainder filled in from reference TRBV9 and TRBJ1-2): DSGVTQTPKHLITATGQRVTLRCSPRSGDLSVYWYQQSLDQGLQFLIQYYNGEERAKGNILERFSAQQFPDLHSELNLSSLELGDSALYFCASSSSRTVYGYTFGSGTRLTVV.

The V and J genes are TRBV4-1 and TRBJ1-4; D gene unclear. The CDR3 is 15 residues long. V was cut by 4 bases and J by 7 bases, with 16 bases left in between. The V gene's germline CDR1 is MGHRA and CDR2 YSYEKL. The DNA of the CDR3 is TGCGCCAGCAGCCTACATGGAGGGTCCAGTGAAAAACTGTTTTTT. Translation: CASSLHGGSSEKLFF.

This chain joins TRBV27 and TRBJ2-7, with 7 positions matching TRBD1. CDR3 length equals 16 residues. V shed 0 bases and J 4 bases; nucleotides not matched to a gene: 9. Germline V lookup: CDR1 MNHEY, CDR2 SMNVEV (reference sequence). In DNA, the CDR3 is TGTGCCAGCAGTTTATCGAAGGGACAGATTACTTACGAGCAGTACTTC. Residues: CASSLSKGQITYEQYF.

CDR3 region: CASSFGRADTQYF. In DNA form, the CDR3 reads TGTGCCAGCTCGTTCGGGAGGGCGGATACGCAGTATTTT. V gene TRBV18 combines with J gene TRBJ2-3; 8 bases are a match to TRBD2. V lost 6 bases to trimming and J lost 6 bases; unmatched junction nucleotides: 5. CDR1 and CDR2 from the germline V gene are KGHSH and LQKENI. CDR3 length: 13 residues.

On this clone: This specimen includes other DNA sequences encoding the same CDR3. The rearrangement uses TRBV7-2 and TRBJ1-6, with D unresolved. The V gene lost 5 bases and the J gene lost 6 bases, with 14 bases spanning the gap. This CDR3 region has 15 residues. Looked up from germline, CDR1 is SGHTA and CDR2 is FQGNSA. The DNA of the CDR3 is TGTGCCAGCAGCCCCCCGTACCGCAGTAATTCACCCCTCCACTTT. It translates to CASSPPYRSNSPLHF.

This clone was detected ten times or more. V usage is TRBV6-2 or TRBV6-3 and J usage is TRBJ2-1, with D tentatively TRBD1 (6 bases). The CDR3 has 14 residues. Germline CDR1 and CDR2: MNHEY and SVGEGT. Deletions cut 2 bases from V and 5 bases from J, with 10 bases between. The CDR3 DNA reads TGTGCCAGCAGTTACACGGACAGCCACAATGAGCAGTTCTTC. Protein product: CASSYTDSHNEQFF.

The V and J genes are TRBV21-1 and TRBJ1-1; the table's D call, TRBD1, was not checked against the DNA. TRBV21-1 is an annotated pseudogene. CDR3 length equals 13 residues. The CDR3 nucleotides read TGTGCCAGCAGCAGAGACAGCAACACTGAAGCTTTCTTT. Protein: CASSRDSNTEAFF.

This clone was seen a handful of times. The V call is TRBV10-3, the J call TRBJ1-2; 7 bases map to TRBD1. Germline CDR1 is ENHRY and CDR2 is SYGVKD. The length of the CDR3 is 13 residues. The J segment lost 4 bases and the V segment lost 8 bases, leaving 7 bases of the junction unmatched. The CDR3 DNA follows: TGTGCCATCCCCACAGGGGCGGGCTATGGCTACACCTTC. Encoded protein: CAIPTGAGYGYTF.

V gene TRBV7-2 combines with J gene TRBJ1-5; perhaps TRBD1 as D (6 bases). The length of the CDR3 is 16 residues. Germline lookup yields CDR1 SGHTA and CDR2 FQGNSA. Between the trimmed V and J ends, which lost 3 bases and 6 bases, there was a span of 18 bases. The CDR3 sequence: CASSFKSGQGRQPQHF. In nucleotides, the CDR3 is TGTGCCAGCAGCTTTAAAAGTGGCCAGGGGCGTCAGCCCCAGCATTTT.

The chain is built from TRBV27 and TRBJ1-4, with D perhaps TRBD1 (5 bases). CDR1 MNHEY and CDR2 SMNVEV come from the germline V gene (reference sequence). This CDR3 is 14 amino acids long. The V gene lost 6 bases and the J gene lost 4 bases, with 12 bases spanning the gap. CDR3 coding DNA: TGTGCCAGCAGAGAGTCCAGGGTTAATGAAAAACTGTTTTTT. The encoded protein is CASRESRVNEKLFF.

This chain joins TRBV30 and TRBJ2-6; D uncertain. CDR1 GTSNPN and CDR2 SVGIG come from the germline V gene (reference sequence). V lost 3 bases and J lost 3, with 6 bases in between. This CDR3 has 13 residues. The chain's CDR3 is CAWSLNGANVLTF. CDR3 nucleotide sequence: TGTGCCTGGAGCCTTAATGGGGCCAACGTCCTGACTTTC.

Only one count was recorded for this clone. The chain uses TRBV9 and TRBJ1-1; 7 bases are a match to TRBD1. Germline values: CDR1 SGDLS, CDR2 YYNGEE. Germline trimming cut 4 bases from V and 1 base from J; bases unmatched to any gene: 4. The length of the CDR3 is 14 residues. CDR3 region: CASSPGTANTEAFF. CDR3 nucleotide sequence: TGTGCCAGCAGCCCCGGGACAGCGAACACTGAAGCTTTCTTT.

This chain connects TRBV12-5 to TRBJ2-7; D may be TRBD2 (5 bases). Deletions cut 1 base from V and 5 bases from J, with 9 bases between. This CDR3 has 13 residues. Germline V gene sequence: CDR1 LGHNT, CDR2 FRNRAP. CDR3 sequence reads: CASGLGLFNEQYF. The CDR3 DNA sequence: TGTGCTAGTGGTTTGGGACTATTCAACGAGCAGTACTTC.

This rearrangement joins TRBV27 to TRBJ2-5; 9 positions match TRBD2. V shed 7 bases and J 5 bases; nucleotides not matched to a gene: 8. This CDR3 has 14 amino acids. CDR1 and CDR2 from the germline V gene are MNHEY and SMNVEV (reference sequence). The CDR3 nucleotides read TGTGCCAGCAACCCGCGGGGGGGAGGGGAGACCCAGTACTTC. This sequence encodes CASNPRGGGETQYF.

This chain links TRBV19 with TRBJ2-7; weak D call: TRBD2 (6 bases). The CDR3 covers 14 residues. Germline V gene sequence: CDR1 LNHDA, CDR2 SQIVND (reference sequence). V was pared by 6 bases and J by 0 bases, with 12 bases between. CDR3 protein: CASSGSTSSYEQYF. The CDR3 DNA sequence: TGTGCCAGTAGCGGCTCGACTAGCTCCTACGAGCAGTACTTC. Variable domain in full (rest from reference TRBV19 and TRBJ2-7): DGGITQSPKYLFRKEGQNVTLSCEQNLNHDAMYWYRQDPGQGLRLIYYSQIVNDFQKGDIAEGYSVSREKKESFPLTVTSAQKNPTAFYLCASSGSTSSYEQYFGPGTRLTVT.

The table lists this clone with a few counts. This sequence joins TRBV18 and TRBJ2-7; tentatively, D is TRBD1 (5 bases). This CDR3 has 13 amino acids. V lost 3 bases to trimming and J lost 1 base, with 7 bases between them. Looked up from germline, CDR1 is KGHSH and CDR2 is LQKENI. CDR3 DNA: TGTGCCAGCTCACCCGGACAATCCTACGAGCAGTACTTC. It translates to CASSPGQSYEQYF.

This clone was seen a single time. The chain links TRBV4-3 to TRBJ2-3; no reliable D call. Trimming cost V 5 bases and J 8 bases, with 17 bases left between them. Germline V gene lookup returns CDR1 LGHNA and CDR2 YSLEER. This CDR3 spans 14 amino acids. The CDR3 nucleotides are TGCGCCAGCAGCGGAGTCGTTAGTGGCGCTACGCAGTATTTT. Protein: CASSGVVSGATQYF.

This chain uses TRBV7-3 with TRBJ2-1, with TRBD2 identical over 9 bases. V trimming: 5 bases; J trimming: 2 bases; junction bases outside the gene matches: 10. In germline, CDR1 is SGHTA, CDR2 FQGTGA. The CDR3 runs 17 residues. The CDR3 DNA follows: TGTGCCAGCAGCCCCAGATCAGTAGCGGGAGCCTACAATGAGCAGTTCTTC. Translating it yields CASSPRSVAGAYNEQFF. Filled out from reference TRBV7-3 and TRBJ2-1, the complete variable domain reads GAGVSQTPSNKVTEKGKYVELRCDPISGHTALYWYRQSLGQGPEFLIYFQGTGAADDSGLPNDRFFAVRPEGSVSTLKIQRTERGDSAVYLCASSPRSVAGAYNEQFFGPGTRLTVL.

This chain connects TRBV6-4 to TRBJ2-2; the D gene is possibly TRBD1 (5 bases). Trimming cost V 0 bases and J 5 bases, with 13 bases left between them. Germline CDR1 reads MRHNA; CDR2 reads SNTAGT. The CDR3 runs 16 residues. The CDR3: CASSDSGHGGTGELFF. CDR3 DNA sequence: TGTGCCAGCAGTGACTCAGGACATGGCGGAACCGGGGAGCTGTTTTTT.

V and J are TRBV30 and TRBJ1-6, with TRBD1 as a possible D gene (5 bases). Trimming took off 3 bases at V and 7 bases at J, with 16 bases between the two ends. There are 15 residues in the CDR3. CDR1 and CDR2 from the germline V gene are GTSNPN and SVGIG (reference sequence). The CDR3 loop reads CAWRGRGAGNSPLHF. The CDR3 DNA is TGTGCCTGGAGGGGCCGAGGGGCGGGGAATTCACCCCTCCACTTT.

The chain employs TRBV19 and TRBJ1-2, with TRBD1 identical over 11 bases. The CDR3 spans 15 residues. Trimming took 6 bases from V and 4 from J; bases not matched to a gene: 7. Germline V lookup: CDR1 LNHDA, CDR2 SQIVND (reference sequence). The DNA of the CDR3 is TGTGCCAGTAGACCCGAGGACAGGGGGCTCTATGGCTACACCTTC. Translation: CASRPEDRGLYGYTF.

This clone occurred a few times. The chain joins TRBV2 to TRBJ2-1; 7 bases are a match to TRBD1. This CDR3 has 17 residues. V shed 0 bases, J shed 4 bases, and the junction held 9 bases outside the gene matches. Germline values: CDR1 SNHLY, CDR2 FYNNEI. The CDR3 nucleotides are TGTGCCAGCAGTGAAGCTCTAGGACAGGAGTTTTACAATGAGCAGTTCTTC. It codes for CASSEALGQEFYNEQFF.

In its sample, this clone was seen once. This rearrangement joins TRBV7-2 to TRBJ2-7; D call uncertain. CDR1 and CDR2 from the germline V gene are SGHTA and FQGNSA. The CDR3 covers 13 residues. Trimming took off 3 bases at V and 0 bases at J, with 6 bases between the two ends. CDR3 bases: TGTGCCAGCAGCTTGGCTGGCTCCTACGAGCAGTACTTC. It yields the protein CASSLAGSYEQYF.

The genes are TRBV29-1 and TRBJ2-5; TRBD1 aligns across 11 bases. Germline CDR1 reads SQVTM; CDR2 reads ANQGSEA. With 2 bases clipped from V and 4 bases from J, the junction kept 9 bases outside the gene matches. CDR3 length equals 16 residues. CDR3 nucleotide sequence: TGCAGCGTTGAACTCACCAGGACAGGGGGCGTAGAGACCCAGTACTTC. Amino acids: CSVELTRTGGVETQYF.

V usage is TRBV6-2 or TRBV6-3 and J usage is TRBJ2-7, with 11 bases identical to TRBD1. The length of the CDR3 is 16 residues. Per the germline V gene, CDR1 is MNHEY and CDR2 is SVGEGT. The ends lost 4 bases at V and 3 bases at J; junction bases unmatched: 8. As DNA, the CDR3 is TGTGCCAGCAGTTCGGACAGGGGGCAAAGCAGCTACGAGCAGTACTTC. It codes for CASSSDRGQSSYEQYF.

The chain couples TRBV6-5 to TRBJ1-5; D gene unclear. CDR3 length: 14 residues. Trimming stripped 8 bases from V and 0 bases from J, with 11 bases between. The germline gives CDR1 MNHEY, CDR2 SVGAGI. The CDR3 loop reads CASGRGYSNQPQHF. In DNA, the CDR3 is TGTGCCAGCGGTCGGGGATATAGCAATCAGCCCCAGCATTTT.